Listed here are 18 T cell receptor beta chains from one sample, sequenced in a study of T cells in Graves' hyperthyroidism and ophthalmopathy. RNA transcripts were the template for amplifying TCR beta CDR3 regions. HTBI primers were the set used in a first-round RT-PCR of the TCR CDR3. TCRdb redid the calling of the multiplex PCR reads with MiXCR, one entry per CDR3 protein. The sample records roughly 660,000 distinct CDR3 sequences, roughly 17% being singletons. Sequences were obtained from blood. The receptors derive from a man aged 50 or older with Graves' hyperthyroidism.

The gene calls are TRBV5-4 and TRBJ2-1, with 10 nucleotides matching TRBD2. The ends lost 4 bases at V and 3 bases at J; junction bases unmatched: 4. Per germline, CDR1 SGHNT and CDR2 YYREEE (reference sequence). The CDR3 length is 15 residues. Here the CDR3 DNA reads TGTGCCAGCAGCGGGAGGACTAGCGGCTACAATGAGCAGTTCTTC. This codes for CASSGRTSGYNEQFF. The variable domain in full, with the rest retrieved from reference TRBV5-4 and TRBJ2-1, is ETGVTQSPTHLIKTRGQQVTLRCSSQSGHNTVSWYQQALGQGPQFIFQYYREEENGRGNFPPRFSGLQFPNYSSELNVNALELDDSALYLCASSGRTSGYNEQFFGPGTRLTVL.

The rearrangement uses TRBV6-2 or TRBV6-3 and TRBJ1-3; D remains unclear. Germline CDR1 reads MNHEY; CDR2 reads SVGEGT. Trimming stripped 6 bases from V and 1 base from J, with 10 bases between. This CDR3 contains 14 residues. The CDR3 here is CASSYTESGNTIYF. The CDR3 DNA reads as TGTGCCAGCAGCTACACGGAGTCTGGAAACACCATATATTTT.

This clonotype was detected ten times or more. This chain joins TRBV7-2 and TRBJ2-2; 14 nucleotides line up with TRBD2. The length of the CDR3 is 18 residues. Germline V gives CDR1 SGHTA, CDR2 FQGNSA. With V trimmed by 5 bases and J by 0 bases, 5 bases remained unmatched. The chain's CDR3 is CASSVPGLAGANTGELFF. The DNA for the CDR3 is TGTGCCAGCAGCGTACCGGGACTAGCGGGAGCGAACACCGGGGAGCTGTTTTTT.

This chain uses TRBV19 with TRBJ2-2, with 8 bases matching TRBD1. Germline values: CDR1 LNHDA, CDR2 SQIVND (reference sequence). The CDR3 covers 16 residues. The V gene end was trimmed by 1 base and the J gene end by 5 bases; junction bases not matched to a gene: 6. CDR3 in DNA: TGTGCCAGTAGTATAGTCCCCGACAGGGGAACCGGGGAGCTGTTTTTT. Translation gives CASSIVPDRGTGELFF. Full variable domain (remainder filled in from reference TRBV19 and TRBJ2-2): DGGITQSPKYLFRKEGQNVTLSCEQNLNHDAMYWYRQDPGQGLRLIYYSQIVNDFQKGDIAEGYSVSREKKESFPLTVTSAQKNPTAFYLCASSIVPDRGTGELFFGEGSRLTVL.

This clonotype was counted many times. V is TRBV2 and J is TRBJ1-6; 8 bases align to TRBD1. The V segment lost 6 bases and the J segment 0 bases; nucleotides outside the gene matches: 10. Germline lookup yields CDR1 SNHLY and CDR2 FYNNEI. The CDR3 spans 18 residues. For the CDR3, the DNA is TGTGCCAGCAGAAGACAGGGGACAGGTCACTCCTATAATTCACCCCTCCACTTT. Residues: CASRRQGTGHSYNSPLHF.

The table lists this clonotype with a few counts. The rearrangement links TRBV24-1 to TRBJ2-7; maybe TRBD1 (6 bases). Germline CDR1 is KGHDR and CDR2 is SFDVKD. The length of the CDR3 is 14 residues. Between the trimmed V and J ends, which lost 4 bases and 2 bases, there was a span of 11 bases. The CDR3 DNA follows: TGTGCCACCAGTGAGGGACGGACAGCCTACGAGCAGTACTTC. This encodes CATSEGRTAYEQYF.

Comments on this clonotype: A much larger clone lies one base from this, so it may be a read error. A read error is likely, as this CDR3 ends without the conserved phenylalanine or tryptophan. The chain has TRBV6-5 and TRBJ2-3, with TRBD1 matching 8 bases. Germline CDR1 MNHEY, CDR2 SVGAGI. The V gene end was trimmed by 2 bases and the J gene end by 3 bases; junction bases not matched to a gene: 13. The CDR3 is 18 residues long. The CDR3 spells CASSYHKLTGVGTDTQYL. For the CDR3, the DNA is TGTGCCAGCAGTTACCATAAACTGACAGGGGTCGGGACAGATACGCAGTATCTT.

This clonotype appeared many times. The V call is TRBV7-9, the J call TRBJ1-1, with 12 bases identical to TRBD1. The CDR3 covers 14 residues. Germline V gene data show CDR1 as SEHNR and CDR2 as FQNEAQ (reference sequence). V shed 8 bases, J shed 4 bases, and the junction held 5 bases outside the gene matches. The CDR3 DNA reads TGTGCCAGCGGGGACAGGGGGCGGCCCACTGAAGCTTTCTTT. Translated, it gives CASGDRGRPTEAFF.

CDR3 nucleotides: TGCAGTGCTAGTGATCCAGGACCGAGGGGGGAGACCCAGTACTTC. It codes for CSASDPGPRGETQYF. This chain connects TRBV20-1 to TRBJ2-5; D may be TRBD1 (6 bases). Deletions cut 3 bases from V and 5 bases from J, with 19 bases between. Germline V gives CDR1 DFQATT, CDR2 SNEGSKA (reference sequence). The CDR3 totals 15 residues.

The rearrangement uses TRBV28 and TRBJ2-3; the D is unclear. V was trimmed by 10 bases and J by 4 bases, leaving 12 bases between them. The CDR3 length is 12 residues. Germline lookup yields CDR1 MDHEN and CDR2 SYDVKM. For the CDR3, the DNA is TGTGCCACCATCAATCGGGCAGATACGCAGTATTTT. Protein product: CATINRADTQYF.

This clonotype was counted only a few times. The chain uses TRBV13 and TRBJ2-2; 7 nucleotides line up with TRBD1. Looked up from germline, CDR1 is PRHDT and CDR2 is FYEKMQ (reference sequence). V lost 0 bases and J lost 4; bases outside the gene matches: 5. CDR3 length: 16 amino acids. CDR3 sequence: CASSLGTGPATGELFF. The CDR3 nucleotides read TGTGCCAGCAGCTTAGGGACAGGGCCGGCCACCGGGGAGCTGTTTTTT.

The chain recombines TRBV15 with TRBJ2-7; D gene uncertain. V shed 0 bases and J shed 0 bases, with 15 bases lying between them. The CDR3 covers 17 residues. Germline assignment: CDR1 LNHNV and CDR2 YYDKDF (reference sequence). CDR3 DNA: TGTGCCACCAGCAGAGAGGGTGGTTCCGGCACCTCCTACGAGCAGTACTTC. Translated, it gives CATSREGGSGTSYEQYF.

In its sample, this clonotype was seen many times. CDR3 nucleotide sequence: TGTGCCAGCAGCGATACTAGCGGGGGTTACGAGCAGTACTTC. This encodes CASSDTSGGYEQYF. The genes are TRBV7-2 and TRBJ2-7; TRBD2 aligns across 11 bases. V shed 5 bases and J 4 bases; nucleotides not matched to a gene: 4. CDR1 and CDR2 (germline): SGHTA, FQGNSA. This CDR3 has 14 residues. The full variable domain, with the rest looked up from reference TRBV7-2 and TRBJ2-7, is GAGVSQSPSNKVTEKGKDVELRCDPISGHTALYWYRQSLGQGLEFLIYFQGNSAPDKSGLPSDRFSAERTGGSVSTLTIQRTQQEDSAVYLCASSDTSGGYEQYFGPGTRLTVT.

In its sample, this clonotype was seen many times. This chain joins TRBV5-5 and TRBJ2-7; 9 bases agree with TRBD2. Trimming cost V 4 bases and J 4 bases; bases outside gene matches: 6. The germline V gene has CDR1 SGHKS and CDR2 YYEKEE (reference sequence). The CDR3 consists of 14 residues. The CDR3: CASSPGLAGYEQYF. The CDR3 DNA sequence: TGTGCCAGCAGCCCGGGACTAGCCGGATACGAGCAGTACTTC.

The chain carries TRBV6-1 and TRBJ1-2; D is perhaps TRBD1 (6 bases). The CDR3 length is 18 residues. V was cut by 5 bases and J by 2 bases, with 24 bases left in between. In germline, CDR1 is MNHNS, CDR2 SASEGT. Here the CDR3 reads CASSPFWGPGSKNYGYTF. The DNA for the CDR3 is TGTGCCAGCAGTCCGTTTTGGGGGCCTGGCTCCAAAAACTATGGCTACACCTTC.

At least ten counts were recorded for this clonotype. V usage is TRBV28 and J usage is TRBJ2-7; either TRBD1 or TRBD2 may fit D (6 bases each). CDR1 is MDHEN, CDR2 SYDVKM, per germline. The CDR3 contains 16 residues. Trimming took off 4 bases at V and 5 bases at J, with 21 bases between the two ends. This CDR3 is CASSSLLRGARHEQYF. The CDR3 DNA follows: TGTGCCAGCAGTTCCCTCTTAAGGGGGGCCCGCCACGAGCAGTACTTC.

This clonotype appeared many times. The V gene is TRBV30, the J gene TRBJ1-1, with D perhaps TRBD1 (5 bases). V was cut by 3 bases and J by 1 base, with 9 bases left in between. Germline values: CDR1 GTSNPN, CDR2 SVGIG (reference sequence). There are 13 residues in the CDR3. The CDR3 loop is CAWSRTGNTEAFF. CDR3 sequence (DNA): TGTGCCTGGAGCCGTACAGGGAACACTGAAGCTTTCTTT.

Notes on this clonotype: The junction departs from germline at one end; a sequencing error may be responsible. The chain recombines TRBV24-1 with TRBJ1-5; 7 bases match TRBD1. CDR3 length: 15 residues. CDR1 and CDR2 (germline): KGHDR, SFDVKD. In DNA, the CDR3 is TGTGCCACCAGTGATCGGCAGGGGGACAATCAGCCCCAGCAGTTT. It translates to CATSDRQGDNQPQQF.